The T cell receptor (beta chain) described here comes from a study of blood T cells in healthy people across ages. Study-level results: A roughly linear age-dependent decrease characterized TCR beta diversity per million T cells.

Remarks on this clonotype: Its cognate antigen is unknown.

Alongside a J-beta primer mix, a sample-barcoded 5' primer served in a second PCR lasting about 7 to 12 cycles. TCRdb fed the 5' RACE reads into MiXCR, producing one record per CDR3 protein. The sample lists 600,000 or so distinct CDR3 sequences; approximately 30% were seen once. In germline, CDR1 is SQVTM, CDR2 ANQGSEA. V lost 6 bases and J lost 10, with 22 bases in between. CDR3 length: 14 amino acids. The TCR sequence derives from a woman over 75 in good health. The chain couples TRBV29-1 to TRBJ2-1, with D perhaps TRBD1 or TRBD2 (5 bases each). Sample: blood. In DNA form, the CDR3 reads TGCAGCGTCCAACGGGCAGGGAGCTCCTACGAGCAGTTCTTC. Protein product: CSVQRAGSSYEQFF.